These T cell receptor beta chains were read from a single sample in a study of neoadjuvant anti-PD-1 for oral cavity cancer. Method: immunoSEQ multiplex PCR; TCRdb's copy keeps in-frame clones and lacks some. The table shows over 65,000 clones, with about 86% occurring only once. The sample here was PBMCs, taken after nivolumab (anti-PD-1) treatment. These receptors were obtained from a person aged 40 to 85 with oral cavity squamous cell carcinoma. The CDR3 runs from the conserved cysteine through the conserved F or W. A D gene is named only where the DNA matches it firmly. Part of the rows lack a size; the others show once, few, many or a class for expanded clones.

clone_size,d_call,j_call,v_call,cdr3_aa,cdr3_nt
few,-,TRBJ2-5,TRBV6-6,CVRPTQYF,TGTGTCCGGCCGACCCAGTACTTC
-,-,TRBJ1-2,TRBV7-9,CASSLEARSRSYGYTF,TGTGCCAGCAGCTTAGAGGCCCGAAGCAGGTCGTATGGCTACACCTTC
-,TRBD2,TRBJ2-1,TRBV10-1,CASSSGTSIVYNEQFF,TGCGCCAGCAGTTCTGGGACTAGCATCGTCTACAATGAGCAGTTCTTC
once,-,TRBJ2-7,TRBV7-9,CASSPPKGSYEQYF,TGTGCCAGCAGCCCCCCTAAGGGATCCTACGAGCAGTACTTC
-,TRBD1,TRBJ1-1,TRBV5-1,CASSQGDRPGTEAFF,TGCGCCAGCAGCCAAGGGGACAGGCCTGGGACTGAAGCTTTCTTT
-,TRBD2,TRBJ2-3,TRBV27,CASFGGRTDTQYF,TGTGCCAGCTTCGGGGGGAGGACAGATACGCAGTATTTT
-,-,TRBJ1-2,TRBV9,CASSSIQGLGYTF,TGTGCCAGCAGCAGTATCCAGGGGCTCGGCTACACCTTC
-,-,TRBJ2-1,TRBV2,CASSEAEIYNEQFF,TGTGCCAGCAGTGAAGCGGAAATCTACAATGAGCAGTTCTTC
-,TRBD1,TRBJ2-7,TRBV7-9,CASSLVKQGAGVDEQYF,TGTGCCAGCAGCTTGGTTAAACAGGGGGCCGGAGTGGACGAGCAGTACTTC
once,-,TRBJ2-7,TRBV30,CAWSPRGVPYEQYF,TGTGCCTGGAGTCCACGAGGGGTCCCCTACGAGCAGTACTTC
-,-,TRBJ2-3,TRBV4-1,CASSRSTGLTDTQYF,TGCGCCAGCAGCCGGTCGACGGGGTTAACAGATACGCAGTATTTT
-,-,TRBJ2-7,TRBV2,CASSTLGSYEQYF,TGTGCCAGCTCCACACTAGGGTCCTACGAGCAGTACTTC
-,-,TRBJ1-1,TRBV7-8,CASRRQPNTEAFF,TGTGCCAGCAGAAGACAGCCGAACACTGAAGCTTTCTTT
-,-,TRBJ1-1,TRBV15,CATRTGWANTEAFF,TGTGCCACCCGCACAGGGTGGGCGAACACTGAAGCTTTCTTT